The 14 T cell receptor beta chains given below trace back to one sample, sequenced in a study of blood T cell repertoires in COVID-19 (dated by TCRdb to 2019 to 2021). The library was made by the immunoSEQ multiplex PCR assay. TCRdb holds this immuneACCESS table with in-frame rearrangements only. Some clones are missing; in checked studies, unresolved V genes explain under half, and the rest has no known cause. This sample is represented by approximately 100,000 clones; 70% to 90% of them were singletons. The top ten constitute approximately 2.5% of the sample. The sequenced sample consisted of PBMCs or T cells enriched from blood (not recorded which). These TCRs come from a woman between 45 and 60 years old who had recovered from COVID-19.

This rearrangement joins TRBV5-1 to TRBJ2-7; 10 bases fit TRBD1. V trimming: 4 bases; J trimming: 2 bases; junction bases outside the gene matches: 3. Germline V gene lookup returns CDR1 SGHRS and CDR2 YFSETQ. The CDR3 has 14 residues. In DNA, the CDR3 is TGCGCCAGCAGCGTAGGACAGGGGGCCTACGAGCAGTACTTC. This codes for CASSVGQGAYEQYF.

The chain joins TRBV28 to TRBJ1-1, with TRBD1 as a possible D gene (6 bases). V lost 7 bases and J 8 bases, leaving 14 bases between the germline ends. Germline-derived CDR1 and CDR2 are MDHEN and SYDVKM. This CDR3 region has 12 residues. Here the CDR3 reads CASMRSGTEAFF. In DNA form, the CDR3 reads TGTGCCAGCATGAGGTCCGGGACAGAAGCTTTCTTT. Complete variable domain (other parts from reference TRBV28 and TRBJ1-1): DVKVTQSSRYLVKRTGEKVFLECVQDMDHENMFWYRQDPGLGLRLIYFSYDVKMKEKGDIPEGYSVSREKKERFSLILESASTNQTSMYLCASMRSGTEAFFGQGTRLTVV.

The chain combines TRBV28 with TRBJ1-3, with D unresolved. Trimming pared 8 bases from V and 1 base from J, leaving 12 bases between. This CDR3 has 14 amino acids. Germline lookup yields CDR1 MDHEN and CDR2 SYDVKM. CDR3: CASLSLASGNTIYF. As DNA, the CDR3 is TGTGCCAGCCTGTCATTAGCGTCTGGAAACACCATATATTTT.

This clone has just one count. The CDR3 nucleotides are TGTGCCAGCTCACCACCGGGGGTCGGGACTTTAGAGACCCAGTACTTC. Translated, it gives CASSPPGVGTLETQYF. The gene calls are TRBV18 and TRBJ2-5, with a weak D call TRBD2 (6 bases). The CDR3 spans 16 residues. Per germline, CDR1 KGHSH and CDR2 LQKENI. Deletions cut 0 bases from V and 4 bases from J, with 15 bases between.

The chain employs TRBV9 and TRBJ2-3; 7 bases fit TRBD1. Germline loops: CDR1 SGDLS, CDR2 YYNGEE. With V trimmed by 7 bases and J by 2 bases, 1 base remained unmatched. The CDR3 runs to 12 residues. The CDR3 here is CASQGVTDTQYF. CDR3 coding DNA: TGTGCCAGCCAGGGGGTCACAGATACGCAGTATTTT. Complete variable domain (other parts from reference TRBV9 and TRBJ2-3): DSGVTQTPKHLITATGQRVTLRCSPRSGDLSVYWYQQSLDQGLQFLIQYYNGEERAKGNILERFSAQQFPDLHSELNLSSLELGDSALYFCASQGVTDTQYFGPGTRLTVL.

The chain is built from TRBV29-1 and TRBJ2-1; 8 bases are shared with TRBD2. The V gene end was trimmed by 3 bases and the J gene end by 3 bases; junction bases not matched to a gene: 19. The germline V gene has CDR1 SQVTM and CDR2 ANQGSEA. The CDR3 has 19 residues. In nucleotides, the CDR3 is TGCAGCGTTGAGGGGGGACTAGTGTCTCATAATTTCGTCTACAATGAGCAGTTCTTC. Encoded protein: CSVEGGLVSHNFVYNEQFF.

The rearrangement joins TRBV12-3 or TRBV12-4 to TRBJ1-1; D uncertain. V was shortened by 7 bases and J by 1 base, with 7 bases between the two germline ends. The CDR3 sequence is 12 residues long. The CDR3 spells CASKRANTEAFF. CDR3 nucleotides: TGTGCCAGCAAGAGGGCGAACACTGAAGCTTTCTTT.

This clone showed up just once. The chain has TRBV18 and TRBJ2-1, with TRBD2 identical over 7 bases. Germline loops: CDR1 KGHSH, CDR2 LQKENI. This CDR3 contains 15 residues. Germline trimming cut 6 bases from V and 4 bases from J; bases unmatched to any gene: 9. The DNA for the CDR3 is TGTGCCAGCTCCCCCCAGCAGCGGGAATACAATGAGCAGTTCTTC. It is translated as CASSPQQREYNEQFF.

V is TRBV7-9 and J is TRBJ2-7, with D possibly being TRBD1 (6 bases). V lost 0 bases, J lost 3 bases, and 9 bases lay in between. CDR1 and CDR2 (germline): SEHNR, FQNEAQ (reference sequence). The CDR3 is 14 amino acids. The CDR3 bases are TGTGCCAGCAGCTTAGCCCCAGGGGACTACGAGCAGTACTTC. It translates to CASSLAPGDYEQYF.

J is TRBJ1-5 and V is TRBV10-3; unclear D gene. In germline, CDR1 is ENHRY, CDR2 SYGVKD. The CDR3 covers 14 residues. Trimming removed 8 bases from V and 6 bases from J, with 17 bases in between. The CDR3 sequence: CAIGRDTAGQPQHF. CDR3 nucleotide sequence: TGTGCCATCGGAAGAGACACGGCGGGTCAGCCCCAGCATTTT.

DNA of the CDR3: TGCGCCAGCAGGCTTACGGGGAGCACAGATACGCAGTATTTT. Its translation is CASRLTGSTDTQYF. The rearrangement uses TRBV4-1 and TRBJ2-3; TRBD2 might be the D (5 bases). This CDR3 contains 14 residues. The V gene lost 6 bases and the J gene lost 0 bases, with 10 bases spanning the gap. The V gene's germline CDR1 is MGHRA and CDR2 YSYEKL.

This rearrangement joins TRBV20-1 to TRBJ2-4; TRBD2 matches 14 bases. The CDR3 is 20 residues long. Germline CDR1 and CDR2: DFQATT and SNEGSKA (reference sequence). The trim removed 3 bases at V and 7 bases at J, leaving 20 bases unmatched. The DNA for the CDR3 is TGCAGTGCTAGTGGGGCGACTAGCGGGAGGGTACGGGGCCGCAGGAACATTCAGTACTTC. As protein: CSASGATSGRVRGRRNIQYF.

The V and J genes are TRBV5-1 and TRBJ2-7; the match to TRBD2 covers 14 bases. Trimming removed 3 bases from V and 3 bases from J; junction bases left unmatched: 8. Germline V gene lookup returns CDR1 SGHRS and CDR2 YFSETQ. This CDR3 is 17 amino acids long. CDR3 sequence: CASSSEGLAGDIYEQYF. CDR3 DNA sequence: TGCGCCAGCAGCTCGGAGGGACTAGCGGGAGATATCTACGAGCAGTACTTC.

The chain uses TRBV30 and TRBJ2-2; 9 positions match TRBD1. Germline V CDR1 and CDR2: GTSNPN, SVGIG (reference sequence). The CDR3 has 16 amino acids. V shed 4 bases, J shed 1 base, and the junction held 7 bases outside the gene matches. The CDR3 sequence is CAWTETGGLNTGELFF. CDR3 DNA: TGTGCCTGGACCGAAACAGGGGGCCTGAACACCGGGGAGCTGTTTTTT.